This T cell receptor beta chain comes out of a study of lymphopenia after photon versus proton radiotherapy. Concerning this clone itself: Its antigen remains unidentified.

The table came from immunoSEQ multiplex PCR; TCRdb's copy has only in-frame clones and leaves some out. The table lists approximately 30,000 clones, about 93% of them singletons, with around 0.67% in the top ten. General study points: Photon-treated patients lost naive T cells and TCR diversity; proton-treated stayed stable.

This receptor was identified in a woman between 45 and 65 years old with cholangiocarcinoma. Sample: peripheral blood, taken from a patient treated with photon-based radiotherapy.

In nucleotides, the CDR3 is TGTGCCAGCGCCGGGATCTCCTACGAGCAGTACTTC. Translated, it gives CASAGISYEQYF. The V call is TRBV2, the J call TRBJ2-7; tentatively, D is TRBD2 (5 bases). Trimming stripped 8 bases from V and 0 bases from J, with 8 bases between. CDR1 is SNHLY and CDR2 is FYNNEI in the germline V gene. This CDR3 has 12 amino acids. The whole variable domain, filled in from reference TRBV2 and TRBJ2-7, reads EPEVTQTPSHQVTQMGQEVILRCVPISNHLYFYWYRQILGQKVEFLVSFYNNEISEKSEIFDDQFSVERPDGSNFTLKIRSTKLEDSAMYFCASAGISYEQYFGPGTRLTVT.